The rows below give T cell receptor beta chains drawn from one sample of a study of blood T cell repertoires in COVID-19. Libraries were prepared by immunoSEQ multiplex PCR; TCRdb keeps only in-frame clonotypes and omits some of them. The sample contains 100,000 to 150,000 clones, roughly 92% of which appear only once. Source material: peripheral blood. The receptor source for this set is a man aged 50-59 years with COVID-19, enrolled during active disease. The CDR3 runs from the conserved cysteine through the conserved F or W. A D gene is named only where the DNA matches it firmly. A clone size is listed for some rows: how often the clone was seen (once, few, many), or a class if it is expanded.

V	length	D	J	size	DNA	CDR3
TRBV11-2	15	TRBD2	TRBJ2-3	NA	TGTGCCAGCAGCTTTGGGGCGGGAGTGGCAGATACGCAGTATTTT	CASSFGAGVADTQYF
TRBV3-1/TRBV3-2	15	NA	TRBJ2-2	NA	TGTGCCAGCAGCCAAGGGGGCTCTAACACCGGGGAGCTGTTTTTT	CASSQGGSNTGELFF
TRBV7-2	16	TRBD1	TRBJ1-5	NA	TGTGCCAGCAGCTTGTGGGGCAGGGGGGAAGGTCAGCCCCAGCATTTT	CASSLWGRGEGQPQHF
TRBV7-3	16	TRBD2	TRBJ2-1	NA	TGTGCCAGCAGCCAACTAGCGCTTAGCTCCTACAATGAGCAGTTCTTC	CASSQLALSSYNEQFF
TRBV7-6	15	TRBD2	TRBJ2-5	once	TGTGCCAGCAGCCCCCTCGGGCTAGCGGTGGAGACCCAGTACTTC	CASSPLGLAVETQYF
TRBV11-2	16	NA	TRBJ2-7	NA	TGTGCCAGCAGCTTAGATCTCGGGCGGGTCTCCTACGAGCAGTACTTC	CASSLDLGRVSYEQYF
TRBV7-2	14	NA	TRBJ2-7	NA	TGTGCCAGCAGCTTGGGGAGCCAGACCTACGAGCAGTACTTC	CASSLGSQTYEQYF
TRBV12-3/TRBV12-4	12	NA	TRBJ1-1	NA	TGTGCCAGCAAAGGGGGGAACACTGAAGCTTTCTTT	CASKGGNTEAFF
TRBV30	16	NA	TRBJ1-6	NA	TGTGCCTCACTTGACGGCCCAGGGCCCTATAATTCACCCCTCCACTTT	CASLDGPGPYNSPLHF
TRBV7-9	16	TRBD2	TRBJ2-1	NA	TGTGCCAGCAGCCGCCAGGGAGCGGGAGGGGTGAATGAGCAGTTCTTC	CASSRQGAGGVNEQFF
TRBV6-1	15	TRBD2	TRBJ2-3	NA	TGTGCCAGCAGTGAAGTAAGCGGGAGGGGAGATACGCAGTATTTT	CASSEVSGRGDTQYF
TRBV19	20	TRBD2	TRBJ2-2	NA	TGTGCCAGTAGTGTCCTGTTGACTAGCGGGTATAGAGCGAACACCGGGGAGCTGTTTTTT	CASSVLLTSGYRANTGELFF
TRBV5-1	13	TRBD1	TRBJ2-2	NA	TGCGCCAGCGGACAGGGGAACACCGGGGAGCTGTTTTTT	CASGQGNTGELFF
TRBV14	15	NA	TRBJ2-5	NA	TGTGCCAGCAGCCAAGCGGACACCAGCCAAGAGACCCAGTACTTC	CASSQADTSQETQYF
TRBV24-1	12	NA	TRBJ1-5	NA	TGTGCCACCAGTGATTCGGATCAGCCCCAGCATTTT	CATSDSDQPQHF
TRBV28	14	NA	TRBJ1-2	NA	TGTGCCAGCAGTTTGGCCAGGGTAACCTATGGCTACACCTTC	CASSLARVTYGYTF
TRBV9	15	NA	TRBJ2-1	NA	TGTGCCAGCAGCCCACTAGGTGTCGCCTACAATGAGCAGTTCTTC	CASSPLGVAYNEQFF
TRBV11-2	14	NA	TRBJ2-1	NA	TGTGCCAGCAGCTTTACAGGAATAGACAATGAGCAGTTCTTC	CASSFTGIDNEQFF
TRBV7-6	15	TRBD2	TRBJ2-1	NA	TGTGCCAGCAGCCCACTAGCGGTCTCGGGCAATGAGCAGTTCTTC	CASSPLAVSGNEQFF
TRBV5-8	15	NA	TRBJ1-2	NA	TGTGCCAGCAGCCTAAGGGACACTGCAGCGTCTGGCTACACCTTC	CASSLRDTAASGYTF
TRBV19	15	TRBD1	TRBJ2-7	few	TGTGCCAGTAGTGCCGGGACAGGGGCCACCTACGAGCAGTACTTC	CASSAGTGATYEQYF
TRBV4-1	14	NA	TRBJ1-5	NA	TGCGCCAGCAGCCAAGAGCTCCTCTACCAGCCCCAGCATTTT	CASSQELLYQPQHF
TRBV7-9	13	NA	TRBJ1-5	NA	TGTGCCAGCAGCTCGACAGTGAATCAGCCCCAGCATTTT	CASSSTVNQPQHF
TRBV18	17	TRBD2	TRBJ2-1	NA	TGTGCCAGCTCGACGGGACTAGCGGGAGGTTTCTACAATGAGCAGTTCTTC	CASSTGLAGGFYNEQFF
TRBV5-4	12	TRBD1	TRBJ2-4	NA	TGTGCCAGCAGCAGTCGAGGGACAGATCAGTACTTC	CASSSRGTDQYF
TRBV5-6	18	TRBD2	TRBJ2-1	NA	TGTGCCAGCAGGGAAGGGCTAGCGGGAGCCTTCTCCTACAATGAGCAGTTCTTC	CASREGLAGAFSYNEQFF
TRBV15	15	TRBD1	TRBJ1-5	NA	TGTGCCACCAGCTTTACAGGGGCCAACAATCAGCCCCAGCATTTT	CATSFTGANNQPQHF
TRBV13	12	NA	TRBJ1-1	NA	TGTGCCAGCAGCTCGTATAGCACTGAAGCTTTCTTT	CASSSYSTEAFF
TRBV28	15	TRBD1	TRBJ2-4	NA	TGTGCCAGCTCACCGACAGGGACAGCCAAAAACATTCAGTACTTT	CASSPTGTAKNIQYF
TRBV23-1	16	NA	TRBJ1-1	NA	TGCGCCAGCAGTCAATCCCCATACAGGGTAGAGACTGAAGCTTTCTTT	CASSQSPYRVETEAFF
TRBV2	16	NA	TRBJ2-3	NA	TGTGCCAGCAGGGGCCTAAAGGGGTCTAGCACAGATACGCAGTATTTT	CASRGLKGSSTDTQYF
TRBV6-5	13	NA	TRBJ1-2	NA	TGTGCCAGCAGTACAGGCACTAACTATGGCTACACCTTC	CASSTGTNYGYTF
TRBV29-1	12	NA	TRBJ1-2	NA	TGCAGCGCCGTCCGGGGGGACGATGGCTACACCTTC	CSAVRGDDGYTF
TRBV14	16	NA	TRBJ1-1	few	TGTGCCAGCAGCCGGCTGGGCAGGATAACGTTGACTGAAGCTTTCTTT	CASSRLGRITLTEAFF
TRBV6-2/TRBV6-3	14	NA	TRBJ1-5	NA	TGTGCCAGCAGTTCTAGACAGGAGGATCAGCCCCAGCATTTT	CASSSRQEDQPQHF
TRBV20-1	11	NA	TRBJ2-3	NA	TGCAGTGCTAGAAGTGGCGATACGCAGTATTTT	CSARSGDTQYF
TRBV7-3	14	NA	TRBJ2-5	NA	TGTGCCAGCAGCCTAACAGGGGCGGGGGAGACCCAGTACTTC	CASSLTGAGETQYF
TRBV28	13	NA	TRBJ2-7	NA	TGTGCCAGCAGTTACCACAGAGACTACGAGCAGTACTTC	CASSYHRDYEQYF
TRBV7-3	14	NA	TRBJ1-1	NA	TGTGCCAGCAGCTTATCAGGGGCAGGCACTGAAGCTTTCTTT	CASSLSGAGTEAFF
TRBV7-9	15	TRBD1	TRBJ2-1	NA	TGTGCCAGCAGCTTAGGGACAGGGATATACAATGAGCAGTTCTTC	CASSLGTGIYNEQFF
TRBV15	15	TRBD1	TRBJ1-1	few	TGTGCCACCAGCAGCACAGGGGGATGGGACACTGAAGCTTTCTTT	CATSSTGGWDTEAFF
TRBV27	19	TRBD2	TRBJ2-1	NA	TGTGCCAGCAGTTTATTTGGTTGGGTGGGGACTAGCGCATACAATGAGCAGTTCTTC	CASSLFGWVGTSAYNEQFF
TRBV6-4	14	NA	TRBJ2-6	once	TGTGCCAGCAGTGTAGGGGTTGGGGCCAACGTCCTGACTTTC	CASSVGVGANVLTF
TRBV3-1/TRBV3-2	18	TRBD1	TRBJ2-2	NA	TGTGCCAGCAGCCAAGATGATGGGGGACAGGGGACAGGTGGGGAGCTGTTTTTT	CASSQDDGGQGTGGELFF
TRBV27	14	TRBD1	TRBJ1-1	few	TGTGCCAGCGGCCCTGGGACAGTAGTCACTGAAGCTTTCTTT	CASGPGTVVTEAFF
TRBV19	15	NA	TRBJ2-1	NA	TGTGCCAGTAGGGGCGGCATCTCCACAGGGAATGAGCAGTTCTTC	CASRGGISTGNEQFF
TRBV5-4	13	TRBD1	TRBJ1-2	NA	TGTGCCAGCAGCTCGACAGGGGCTGGTGGCTACACCTTC	CASSSTGAGGYTF
TRBV28	18	TRBD1	TRBJ2-5	NA	TGTGCCAGCAGTTTATGGTCTTCCGGACAGGGGGGCCAAGAGACCCAGTACTTC	CASSLWSSGQGGQETQYF
TRBV5-1	17	TRBD2	TRBJ2-5	once	TGCGCCAGCAGCCTGAGGCCTAGCGGGAGGGCCCATGAGACCCAGTACTTC	CASSLRPSGRAHETQYF
TRBV3-1/TRBV3-2	15	TRBD2	TRBJ2-1	NA	TGTGCCAGCAGCGGTCTAGCGGGAGCCCACAATGAGCAGTTCTTC	CASSGLAGAHNEQFF
TRBV4-1	15	NA	TRBJ2-2	NA	TGCGCCAGCAGCCAAGCCCAAGCGGGACACGGGGAGCTGTTTTTT	CASSQAQAGHGELFF
TRBV15	14	NA	TRBJ1-1	NA	TGTGCCACCAGCAGACGGGGGGACGAAACTGAAGCTTTCTTT	CATSRRGDETEAFF
TRBV7-9	9	NA	TRBJ2-5	NA	TGTGCCATCGGGGAGACCCAGTACTTC	CAIGETQYF
TRBV10-3	15	NA	TRBJ1-2	NA	TGTGCCATCAGTGAGCAAAGAACAGGGTCCTATGGCTACACCTTC	CAISEQRTGSYGYTF
TRBV6-1	15	NA	TRBJ1-5	NA	TGTGCCAGCAGTGAAGATCGGGTACGATATCAGCCCCAGCATTTT	CASSEDRVRYQPQHF